These 24 T cell receptor beta chains originate from one sample sequenced in a study of blood T cell repertoires in COVID-19. Generated by immunoSEQ multiplex PCR, the TCRdb table keeps only in-frame clones and is missing some. The sample carries tens of thousands of clones, about 79% recorded once. Sequenced sample: peripheral blood. These TCRs come from a woman aged 45-65 years with acute or convalescent COVID-19.

The chain carries TRBV5-4 and TRBJ1-2; tentative D call: TRBD1 (6 bases). The V end lost 4 bases, the J end lost 8 bases, and 24 bases lay between the germline ends. CDR3 length equals 16 residues. Looked up from germline, CDR1 is SGHNT and CDR2 is YYREEE (reference sequence). CDR3 residues: CASSPQPGGASGGYTF. In DNA form, the CDR3 reads TGTGCCAGCAGCCCCCAACCCGGGGGGGCCTCGGGCGGCTACACCTTC.

V usage is TRBV5-4 and J usage is TRBJ2-7; 8 nucleotides agree with TRBD1. The ends lost 4 bases at V and 7 bases at J; junction bases unmatched: 10. This CDR3 is 14 amino acids long. From germline, CDR1 is SGHNT and CDR2 YYREEE (reference sequence). CDR3 nucleotide sequence: TGTGCCAGCAGCGCCGGACAGGGCCAGGGAGAGCAGTACTTC. It specifies CASSAGQGQGEQYF.

The chain joins TRBV7-2 to TRBJ1-1; 9 bases agree with TRBD1. J lost 1 base, V lost 8 bases, and 2 bases had no gene match. The V gene's germline CDR1 is SGHTA and CDR2 FQGNSA. There are 13 residues in the CDR3. The DNA of the CDR3 is TGTGCCAGCGGGGACAGGGCGAACACTGAAGCTTTCTTT. This codes for CASGDRANTEAFF.

The chain recombines TRBV6-5 with TRBJ1-6; 7 nucleotides line up with TRBD1. V shed 10 bases, J shed 9 bases, and the junction held 9 bases outside the gene matches. Germline V gene lookup returns CDR1 MNHEY and CDR2 SVGAGI. This CDR3 is 13 amino acids long. CDR3 nucleotide sequence: TGTGCCACCAAGACAGGGTTCTTTTCACCCCTCCACTTT. Translating it yields CATKTGFFSPLHF.

The gene calls are TRBV5-1 and TRBJ1-1; 7 nucleotides match TRBD1. Germline lookup yields CDR1 SGHRS and CDR2 YFSETQ. V trimming: 5 bases; J trimming: 5 bases; junction bases outside the gene matches: 6. This CDR3 has 13 residues. The CDR3 protein is CASSEPGGTEAFF. CDR3 sequence (DNA): TGCGCCAGCAGTGAGCCAGGGGGTACTGAAGCTTTCTTT.

The CDR3 is CASSKWGLSEKLFF. The CDR3, as DNA: TGTGCCAGTAGTAAGTGGGGCTTGAGTGAAAAACTGTTTTTT. The V call is TRBV19, the J call TRBJ1-4, with a tentative D call TRBD1 (5 bases). The CDR3 runs to 14 residues. Germline values: CDR1 LNHDA, CDR2 SQIVND (reference sequence). The V end was cut by 4 bases, the J end by 7 bases, with 13 bases between.

The chain combines TRBV9 with TRBJ2-1, with 10 bases identical to TRBD2. The CDR3 runs 16 residues. Germline loops: CDR1 SGDLS, CDR2 YYNGEE. Losses at the gene ends were 0 bases for V and 8 bases for J; bases not matched to a gene: 8. CDR3 sequence reads: CASSVAQRGGLHEQFF. In DNA, the CDR3 is TGTGCCAGCAGCGTAGCTCAGCGGGGGGGCCTACATGAGCAGTTCTTC.

This clone was counted only a few times. V is TRBV7-2 and J is TRBJ2-7; TRBD1 matches at 9 bases. V was pared by 1 base and J by 5 bases, with 3 bases of the junction left unmatched. Germline CDR1 and CDR2: SGHTA and FQGNSA. The CDR3 runs 14 residues. CDR3: CASSLGTGAHEQYF. For the CDR3, the DNA is TGTGCCAGCAGCTTAGGGACAGGGGCCCACGAGCAGTACTTC.

This clone has more than one count but fewer than ten. An end of the junction does not agree with germline; a read error may underlie this. The chain uses TRBV29-1 and TRBJ1-1; the D is unclear. This CDR3 has 10 residues. Germline V gives CDR1 SQVTM, CDR2 ANQGSEA. This CDR3 is CSVRAPEAFF. DNA of the CDR3: TGCAGCGTTCGAGCCCCTGAGGCTTTCTTT.

The genes are TRBV6-4 and TRBJ2-1, with D perhaps matching TRBD1 (6 bases). Looked up from germline, CDR1 is MRHNA and CDR2 is SNTAGT. The CDR3 sequence is 14 residues long. Trimming pared 3 bases from V and 4 bases from J, leaving 10 bases between. DNA of the CDR3: TGTGCCAGCAGTGAACAGACAGGTTACAATGAGCAGTTCTTC. This encodes CASSEQTGYNEQFF.

J is TRBJ2-3 and V is TRBV5-1; D is ambiguous. Germline-derived CDR1 and CDR2 are SGHRS and YFSETQ. Trimming took off 0 bases at V and 6 bases at J, with 14 bases between the two ends. There are 15 residues in the CDR3. The chain's CDR3 is CASSLDPSAGDTQYF. The CDR3, as DNA: TGCGCCAGCAGCTTGGACCCCAGCGCTGGGGATACGCAGTATTTT.

A remark on this clone: Distinct nucleotide sequences in the sample also encode this CDR3. The chain joins TRBV2 to TRBJ2-7; TRBD1 is a possible D gene (5 bases). Germline CDR1 reads SNHLY; CDR2 reads FYNNEI. This CDR3 is built from 12 residues. The V gene lost 6 bases and the J gene lost 5 bases, with 11 bases spanning the gap. The DNA of the CDR3 is TGTGCCAGCAGACCAGGGTTCCACGAGCAGTACTTC. Its translation: CASRPGFHEQYF.

The rearrangement joins TRBV2 to TRBJ1-1; D is perhaps TRBD1 (6 bases). Germline lookup yields CDR1 SNHLY and CDR2 FYNNEI. CDR3 length equals 14 residues. Trimming took 1 base from V and 8 from J, leaving 14 bases between them. CDR3 sequence: CASSEENRELEAFF. CDR3 sequence (DNA): TGTGCCAGCAGTGAAGAAAACAGGGAATTAGAAGCTTTCTTT.

The rearrangement links TRBV5-8 to TRBJ1-5; tentative D call: TRBD1 (6 bases). This CDR3 region has 15 residues. Trimming took off 4 bases at V and 0 bases at J, with 11 bases between the two ends. Germline CDR1 reads SGHTS; CDR2 reads YDEGEE. CDR3 sequence: CASSLTGISNQPQHF. CDR3 coding DNA: TGTGCCAGCAGCCTCACAGGGATTAGCAATCAGCCCCAGCATTTT.

The chain joins TRBV19 to TRBJ2-7; possible D gene TRBD2, 7 bases. V dropped 2 bases and J dropped 4 bases, with 18 bases sitting between them. The germline V gene has CDR1 LNHDA and CDR2 SQIVND (reference sequence). The length of the CDR3 is 16 residues. CDR3 bases: TGTGCCAGTAGTATATTCCAGGGAGGGGGAAATTACGAGCAGTACTTC. Translated: CASSIFQGGGNYEQYF.

This clone was counted only a few times. The chain carries TRBV4-1 and TRBJ2-7, with D tentatively TRBD2 (5 bases). The CDR3 runs to 15 residues. V lost 1 base to trimming and J lost 0 bases, with 10 bases between them. The germline CDR1 and CDR2 sequences are MGHRA and YSYEKL. CDR3 residues: CASSQGSAASYEQYF. CDR3 nucleotide sequence: TGCGCCAGCAGCCAAGGTAGCGCGGCCTCCTACGAGCAGTACTTC.

V usage is TRBV14 and J usage is TRBJ1-1; 9 nucleotides match TRBD1. This CDR3 comprises 13 residues. From germline, CDR1 is SGHDN and CDR2 FVKESK. Losses at the gene ends were 7 bases for V and 4 bases for J; bases not matched to a gene: 4. This CDR3 is CASTLTGGTEAFF. The CDR3 region has the DNA TGTGCCAGCACCCTGACAGGGGGCACTGAAGCTTTCTTT.

V and J are TRBV2 and TRBJ1-3, with 8 nucleotides matching TRBD1. Trimming removed 6 bases from V and 4 bases from J; junction bases left unmatched: 5. Germline V gene sequence: CDR1 SNHLY, CDR2 FYNNEI. The CDR3 has 14 amino acids. CDR3 residues: CASSRGLTGNTIYF. The CDR3 DNA sequence: TGTGCCAGCAGCAGGGGGCTAACGGGAAACACCATATATTTT.

The chain couples TRBV5-5 to TRBJ2-6; D is ambiguous. The CDR3 is 16 amino acids. CDR1 is SGHKS and CDR2 is YYEKEE in the germline V gene (reference sequence). Deletions cut 1 base from V and 2 bases from J, with 10 bases between. CDR3 in DNA: TGTGCCAGCAGCTTGAGCGTGGGTGCTGGGGCCAACGTCCTGACTTTC. Protein product: CASSLSVGAGANVLTF.

The J gene is TRBJ1-2, the V gene TRBV6-5; D not certain. Trimming pared 0 bases from V and 9 bases from J, leaving 11 bases between. In germline, CDR1 is MNHEY, CDR2 SVGAGI. This CDR3 contains 13 residues. The CDR3 sequence: CASSYSLDMRYTF. In nucleotides, the CDR3 is TGTGCCAGCAGTTACTCCCTCGACATGCGCTACACCTTC.

The V and J genes are TRBV2 and TRBJ2-7; 8 bases are shared with TRBD1. Germline lookup yields CDR1 SNHLY and CDR2 FYNNEI. The CDR3 covers 14 residues. V gave up 6 bases and J gave up 1 base; unmatched junction bases: 5. CDR3 DNA: TGTGCCAGCAGCTCCGGGACAGGATCCTACGAGCAGTACTTC. It specifies CASSSGTGSYEQYF.

The count of this clone is one. V gene TRBV11-1 combines with J gene TRBJ2-4, with 7 bases identical to TRBD2. Germline CDR1 reads SGHAT; CDR2 reads FQDESV (reference sequence). After removal of 5 bases from V and 4 bases from J, the junction contained 11 bases not matched to a gene. CDR3 length equals 16 residues. Here the CDR3 reads CASSPGGGPAKNIQYF. As DNA, the CDR3 is TGTGCCAGCAGCCCCGGCGGGGGACCCGCTAAAAACATTCAGTACTTC.

The V and J genes are TRBV3-1 (or the pseudogene TRBV3-2) and TRBJ2-7, with D hard to call. Trimming removed 1 base from V and 7 bases from J, with 8 bases in between. CDR1 and CDR2 (germline): LGHDT, YNNKEL (reference sequence). The CDR3 sequence is 12 residues long. The CDR3 nucleotides read TGTGCCAGCAGCCAAGGTAGCCGGGAGCAGTACTTC. Protein sequence: CASSQGSREQYF.

The chain couples TRBV27 to TRBJ2-1; D is unresolved. The germline gives CDR1 MNHEY, CDR2 SMNVEV (reference sequence). This CDR3 has 16 amino acids. Trimming pared 4 bases from V and 7 bases from J, leaving 20 bases between. The CDR3 nucleotides read TGTGCCAGCAGTTCCCCTTCGCCCCTTCGCAGAAATGAGCAGTTCTTC. Encoded protein: CASSSPSPLRRNEQFF.